Below, 14 T cell receptor beta chains from the same sample are listed, as sequenced in a study of shared clonotypes between healthy human individuals. Assay used: immunoSEQ multiplex PCR; TCRdb lists only in-frame clones, some missing. Seen here are roughly 1.4 million clones, around 98.5% observed once, and the top ten hold approximately 0.38%. Material for sequencing was naive CD4+ T cells sorted from blood. Subset reported: CD45RA+ positively selected. These receptors were collected from a young man in good health.

A word on this clone: One junction end does not reproduce the germline sequence, and a read error may be involved. The V and J genes are TRBV7-7 and TRBJ2-5; D is unclear. The length of the CDR3 is 13 residues. Germline V CDR1 and CDR2: SSHAT, FNYEAQ (reference sequence). The CDR3 sequence: CASSRTFQETQYF. In DNA, the CDR3 is TGTGCTAGCAGCCGGACGTTCCAAGAGACCCAGTACTTC. The whole variable domain, remainder taken from reference TRBV7-7 and TRBJ2-5, is GAGVSQSPRYKVTKRGQDVTLRCDPISSHATLYWYQQALGQGPEFLTYFNYEAQPDKSGLPSDRFSAERPEGSISTLTIQRTEQRDSAMYRCASSRTFQETQYFGPGTRLLVL.

This clone was recorded once. Additional DNA sequences in this sample encode the identical CDR3. The chain has TRBV6-5 and TRBJ2-2; no firm D call. This CDR3 has 14 residues. Germline CDR1 and CDR2: MNHEY and SVGAGI. The V and J ends lost 0 bases and 4 bases respectively, with 6 bases between them. In DNA form, the CDR3 reads TGTGCCAGCAGTTACTCAGGAGTCACCGGGGAGCTGTTTTTT. This translates into CASSYSGVTGELFF.

The rearrangement joins TRBV28 to TRBJ2-1; 12 positions agree with TRBD2. The germline CDR1 and CDR2 sequences are MDHEN and SYDVKM. The CDR3 has 15 amino acids. V dropped 7 bases and J dropped 3; count of bases not matched to a gene: 4. As DNA, the CDR3 is TGTGCCAGCACCCGACTAGCGGGAGACTACAATGAGCAGTTCTTC. Translating gives CASTRLAGDYNEQFF.

This chain connects TRBV5-6 to TRBJ2-2, with 8 bases lining up with TRBD1. This CDR3 region has 17 residues. The germline V gene encodes CDR1 SGHDT and CDR2 YYEEEE. The V and J ends lost 4 bases and 1 base, in that order; junction bases with no gene match: 9. The CDR3 protein is CASSPEWTGMNTGELFF. The CDR3 DNA follows: TGTGCCAGCAGCCCCGAGTGGACAGGGATGAACACCGGGGAGCTGTTTTTT.

This chain uses TRBV7-2 with TRBJ1-4, with 10 nucleotides matching TRBD1. With 5 bases clipped from V and 0 bases from J, the junction kept 0 bases outside the gene matches. This CDR3 is 15 amino acids long. Looked up from germline, CDR1 is SGHTA and CDR2 is FQGNSA. For the CDR3, the DNA is TGTGCCAGCAGCGGACAGGGGGCAACTAATGAAAAACTGTTTTTT. The encoded protein is CASSGQGATNEKLFF.

The chain carries TRBV6-6 and TRBJ2-7; D uncertain. The CDR3 is 14 amino acids. Trimming shortened V by 0 bases and J by 4 bases, and 10 bases separated the two germline ends. Germline V gene sequence: CDR1 MNHNY, CDR2 SVGAGI (reference sequence). The chain's CDR3 is CASSYSNERYEQYF. DNA of the CDR3: TGTGCCAGCAGTTACTCGAACGAACGTTACGAGCAGTACTTC.

The chain uses TRBV6-5 and TRBJ2-1; 14 positions match TRBD2. The CDR3 consists of 14 residues. J lost 7 bases, V lost 8 bases, and 4 bases had no gene match. Germline V gene sequence: CDR1 MNHEY, CDR2 SVGAGI. The CDR3 loop is CASGRTSGRNEQFF. The CDR3 DNA reads TGTGCCAGCGGCAGGACTAGCGGGAGGAATGAGCAGTTCTTC.

Here the CDR3 DNA reads TGTGCCAGCAGCTTCCGGGCCGCCTACGAGCAGTACTTC. It codes for CASSFRAAYEQYF. The chain joins TRBV7-9 to TRBJ2-7; D is unresolved. Between the trimmed V and J ends, which lost 3 bases and 2 bases, there was a span of 8 bases. The CDR3 extends over 13 amino acids. Germline CDR1 and CDR2: SEHNR and FQNEAQ (reference sequence).

The rearrangement joins TRBV7-9 to TRBJ2-3, with D perhaps matching TRBD1 (5 bases). The CDR3 spans 13 residues. CDR1 SEHNR and CDR2 FQNEAQ come from the germline V gene (reference sequence). V was clipped by 0 bases and J by 5 bases, with 6 bases between them. Written as DNA, the CDR3 is TGTGCCAGCAGCTTAGCTAGGGGAGATACGCAGTATTTT. It encodes CASSLARGDTQYF.

The chain combines TRBV9 with TRBJ2-1; tentative D call: TRBD2 (6 bases). The germline gives CDR1 SGDLS, CDR2 YYNGEE. Between the trimmed V and J ends, which lost 0 bases and 5 bases, there was a span of 15 bases. The CDR3 is 16 residues long. In DNA form, the CDR3 reads TGTGCCAGCAGCGTAGTCGGGGGATCTCTCCACAATGAGCAGTTCTTC. It is translated as CASSVVGGSLHNEQFF.

V gene TRBV5-4 combines with J gene TRBJ1-2; maybe TRBD1 (5 bases). V lost 0 bases and J lost 8, with 11 bases in between. The CDR3 contains 13 residues. CDR1 and CDR2 from the germline V gene are SGHNT and YYREEE (reference sequence). CDR3 bases: TGTGCCAGCAGCTTGGTAGCGGGGCAAGGCTACACCTTC. Amino acids: CASSLVAGQGYTF.

V and J are TRBV7-6 and TRBJ2-3; the D gene is possibly TRBD1 (6 bases). V dropped 5 bases and J dropped 7 bases, with 10 bases sitting between them. CDR1 and CDR2 from the germline V gene are SGHVS and FNYEAQ. This CDR3 region has 12 residues. The CDR3 is CASSVTGNTQYF. The CDR3 DNA reads as TGTGCCAGCAGCGTTACAGGGAATACGCAGTATTTT.

The chain couples TRBV5-1 to TRBJ2-2; D call uncertain. The CDR3 totals 15 residues. V lost 0 bases and J 3 bases, leaving 9 bases between the germline ends. The germline V gene has CDR1 SGHRS and CDR2 YFSETQ. Here the CDR3 reads CASSLGFRDTGELFF. The CDR3, as DNA: TGCGCCAGCAGCTTGGGCTTCCGGGACACCGGGGAGCTGTTTTTT.

The chain links TRBV5-4 to TRBJ1-1; possibly TRBD1 for D (6 bases). Between the trimmed V and J ends, which lost 4 bases and 5 bases, there was a span of 15 bases. This CDR3 is 14 amino acids long. The germline V gene encodes CDR1 SGHNT and CDR2 YYREEE (reference sequence). CDR3 in DNA: TGTGCCAGCAGCCCGTCACAGGGCTGGACTGAAGCTTTCTTT. It translates to CASSPSQGWTEAFF.